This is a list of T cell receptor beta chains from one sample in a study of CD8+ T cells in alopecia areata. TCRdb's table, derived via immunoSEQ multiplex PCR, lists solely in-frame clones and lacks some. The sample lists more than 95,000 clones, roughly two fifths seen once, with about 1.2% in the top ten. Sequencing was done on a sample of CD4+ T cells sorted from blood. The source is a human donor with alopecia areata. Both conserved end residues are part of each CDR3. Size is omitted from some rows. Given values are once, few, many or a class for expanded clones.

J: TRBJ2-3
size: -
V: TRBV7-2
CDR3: CASSLEQGATQYF

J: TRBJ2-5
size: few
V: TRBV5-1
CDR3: CASSSQETQYF

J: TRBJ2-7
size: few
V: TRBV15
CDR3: CATSRDPGYEQYF

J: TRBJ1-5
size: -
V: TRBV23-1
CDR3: CASSGRQGGDQPQHF

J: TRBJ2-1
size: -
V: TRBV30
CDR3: CAWGGQYNEQFF

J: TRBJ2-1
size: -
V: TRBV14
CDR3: CASSHRQRQFF

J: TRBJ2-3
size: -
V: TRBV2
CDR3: CASRKGGSMADTQYF

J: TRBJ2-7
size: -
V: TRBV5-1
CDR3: CASSLHSGTYEQYF

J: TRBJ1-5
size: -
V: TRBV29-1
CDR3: CSVATGAVSNQPQHF

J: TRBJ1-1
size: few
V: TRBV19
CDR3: CASSILGQNTEAFF

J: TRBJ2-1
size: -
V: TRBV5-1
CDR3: CASSLPTGTSTYSSYNEQFF

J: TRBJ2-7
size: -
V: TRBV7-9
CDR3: CASSSTGDEQYF

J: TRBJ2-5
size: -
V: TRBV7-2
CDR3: CASSLDGGAKTQYF

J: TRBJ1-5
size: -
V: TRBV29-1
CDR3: CSVVSGSNQPQHF

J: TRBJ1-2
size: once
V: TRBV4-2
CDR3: CASSQVDGARPKGYTF

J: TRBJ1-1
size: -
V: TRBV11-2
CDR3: CASSLIPGNTEAFF

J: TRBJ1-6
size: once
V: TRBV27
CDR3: CASSLGQRGHNSPLHF

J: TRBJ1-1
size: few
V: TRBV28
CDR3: CASRPLHTEAFF

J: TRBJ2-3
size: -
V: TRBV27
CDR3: CASSVRTADTQYF

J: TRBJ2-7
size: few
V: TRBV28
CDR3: CASKTAGGKYEQYF

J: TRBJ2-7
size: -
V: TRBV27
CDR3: CASSLFRGSGSYEQYF

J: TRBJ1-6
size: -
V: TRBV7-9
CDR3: CASSPRVSLHF

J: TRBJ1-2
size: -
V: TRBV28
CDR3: CASSFGRYGYTF

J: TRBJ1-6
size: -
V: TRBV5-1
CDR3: CASSFEQGPNSPLHF

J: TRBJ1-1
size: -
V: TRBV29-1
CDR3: CSVAGGGGNSNTEAFF

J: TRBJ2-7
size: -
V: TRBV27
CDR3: CASSRQGTYEQYF

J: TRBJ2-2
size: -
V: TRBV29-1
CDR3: CSVAKPFTGELFF

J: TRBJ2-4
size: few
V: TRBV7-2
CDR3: CASSTRSGKLAKNIQYF

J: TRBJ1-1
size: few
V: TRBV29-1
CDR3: CSVSGTGGMNTEAFF

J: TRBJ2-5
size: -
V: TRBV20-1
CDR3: CMLGQETQYF

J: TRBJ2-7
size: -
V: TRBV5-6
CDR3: CASSRYPLTYEQYF

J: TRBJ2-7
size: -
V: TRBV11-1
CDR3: CASSGTYEQYF

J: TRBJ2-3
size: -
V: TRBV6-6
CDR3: CASSRSGRGTDTQYF

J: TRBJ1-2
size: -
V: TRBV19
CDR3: CASSNPTGGGYGYTF

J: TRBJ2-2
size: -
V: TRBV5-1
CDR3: CGSAPGLAGNTGELFF

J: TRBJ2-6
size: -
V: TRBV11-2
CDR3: CASSTVGTKSGANVLTF

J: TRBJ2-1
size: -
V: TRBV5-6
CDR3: CASSSLQPEYNEQFF

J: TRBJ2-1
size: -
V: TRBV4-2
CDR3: CASSQDWVAEGEQFF

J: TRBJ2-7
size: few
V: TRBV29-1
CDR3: CSVDLSGSSYEQYF

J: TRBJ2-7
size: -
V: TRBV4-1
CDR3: CASSQEASGRTYEQYF

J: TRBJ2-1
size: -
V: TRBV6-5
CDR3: CASTPFGQGKVEQFF

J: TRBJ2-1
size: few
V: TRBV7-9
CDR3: CASSTRQGAEFF

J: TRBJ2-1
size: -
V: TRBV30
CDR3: CAWTSGRTYEQFF

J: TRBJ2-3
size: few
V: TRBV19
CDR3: CASSNGRLLDTQYF

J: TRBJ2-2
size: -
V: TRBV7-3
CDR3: CASSFGGGNTGELFF

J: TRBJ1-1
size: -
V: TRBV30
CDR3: CAWRRTEAFF

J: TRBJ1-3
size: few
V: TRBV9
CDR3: CASSAKGVYDPGNTIYF

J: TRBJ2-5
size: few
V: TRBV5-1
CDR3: CASSRLPPPSSETQYF

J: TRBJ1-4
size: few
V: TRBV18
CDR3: CASSTYRESNEKLFF

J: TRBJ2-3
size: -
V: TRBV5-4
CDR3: CASSLDLVTDTQYF

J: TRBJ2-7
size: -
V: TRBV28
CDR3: CASSLQGREEQYF

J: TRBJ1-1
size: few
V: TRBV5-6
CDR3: CASSSGTDALKAFF

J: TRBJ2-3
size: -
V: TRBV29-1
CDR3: CSVTERGIPDTQYF

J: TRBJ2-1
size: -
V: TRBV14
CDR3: CASSQDLASYNEQFF

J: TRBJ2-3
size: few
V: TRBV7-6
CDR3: CASSLAGGRGDTQYF

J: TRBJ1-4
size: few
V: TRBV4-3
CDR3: CASSQGDTGNGGEKLFF

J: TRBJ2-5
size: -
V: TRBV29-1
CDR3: CSVGQIKETQYF

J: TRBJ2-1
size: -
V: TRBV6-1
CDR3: CASSERQAFEQFF

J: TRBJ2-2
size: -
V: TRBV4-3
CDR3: CASSLGLFSNTGELFF